The 21 T cell receptor beta chains below were found in one sample sequenced in a study of OX40 agonist ivuxolimab in advanced cancers. The data were produced by immunoSEQ multiplex PCR, yet TCRdb's version contains in-frame clones alone and is incomplete. The table records more than 60,000 clones, 90% to 95% of them present only once. The sequences come from CD4+ or CD8+ T cells sorted from blood, collected in a trial of the OX40 agonist ivuxolimab. These receptors were collected from an adult with an advanced solid tumor such as melanoma, head and neck, liver or kidney cancer.

J is TRBJ2-7 and V is TRBV27; weak D call: TRBD2 (6 bases). CDR1 is MNHEY, CDR2 SMNVEV, per germline (reference sequence). The CDR3 is 15 residues long. Between the trimmed V and J ends, which lost 1 base and 4 bases, there was a span of 14 bases. This chain's CDR3 is CASSLFGDSRYEQYF. The CDR3 DNA follows: TGTGCCAGCAGTTTATTTGGGGACTCAAGGTACGAGCAGTACTTC.

This chain uses TRBV5-6 with TRBJ2-7; 10 bases agree with TRBD1. Germline assignment: CDR1 SGHDT and CDR2 YYEEEE. The CDR3 runs to 15 residues. J gave up 2 bases and V 4 bases, and 6 bases lay outside the gene matches. DNA for the CDR3: TGTGCCAGCAGCCAAAGAGGGACAGGGGCCTACGAGCAGTACTTC. It yields the protein CASSQRGTGAYEQYF.

The chain employs TRBV7-6 and TRBJ2-1, with TRBD1 as a possible D gene (6 bases). The CDR3 has 15 amino acids. V lost 5 bases and J 7 bases, leaving 18 bases between the germline ends. CDR1 is SGHVS and CDR2 is FNYEAQ in the germline V gene. CDR3 in DNA: TGTGCCAGCAGCCCTTCAGCGCGGACAGATAATGAGCAGTTCTTC. Residues: CASSPSARTDNEQFF.

The chain links TRBV28 to TRBJ1-2; D possibly corresponds to TRBD1 (5 bases). V was shortened by 3 bases and J by 5 bases, with 10 bases between the two germline ends. This CDR3 has 13 residues. Germline CDR1 MDHEN, CDR2 SYDVKM. The CDR3 region is CASSFGAGYGYTF. DNA for the CDR3: TGTGCCAGCAGTTTTGGGGCAGGGTATGGCTACACCTTC.

This chain connects TRBV25-1 to TRBJ2-2; D gene unclear. The CDR3 runs to 11 residues. The V gene's germline CDR1 is MGHDK and CDR2 SYGVNS. V was shortened by 4 bases and J by 6 bases, with 3 bases between the two germline ends. CDR3: CASSVPGELFF. The CDR3 nucleotides read TGTGCCAGCAGTGTTCCCGGGGAGCTGTTTTTT.

The chain employs TRBV15 and TRBJ2-2; D is perhaps TRBD1 (6 bases). Trimming pared 2 bases from V and 0 bases from J, leaving 13 bases between. The CDR3 spans 17 residues. CDR1 is LNHNV, CDR2 YYDKDF, per germline (reference sequence). Here the CDR3 reads CATSRPTTGPNTGELFF. CDR3 DNA sequence: TGTGCCACCAGCAGACCCACAACAGGGCCGAACACCGGGGAGCTGTTTTTT.

The chain carries TRBV14 and TRBJ1-1; no clear D. With 2 bases removed from V and 1 base from J, the gap between germline ends came to 11 bases. This CDR3 comprises 15 residues. Germline V CDR1 and CDR2: SGHDN, FVKESK. CDR3 sequence reads: CASSQSRGQNTEAFF. The CDR3, as DNA: TGTGCCAGCAGCCAAAGTCGGGGTCAGAACACTGAAGCTTTCTTT.

J is TRBJ2-7 and V is TRBV27; the match to TRBD1 covers 7 bases. V shed 3 bases and J 0 bases; nucleotides not matched to a gene: 2. Germline CDR1 and CDR2: MNHEY and SMNVEV (reference sequence). This CDR3 contains 14 residues. CDR3 region: CASSFGTVSYEQYF. DNA of the CDR3: TGTGCCAGCAGTTTCGGGACAGTCTCCTACGAGCAGTACTTC.

This clone was seen just once. In the same sample, other DNA sequences code for this CDR3. The chain joins TRBV9 to TRBJ2-7, with D possibly matching TRBD2 (6 bases). V lost 2 bases, J lost 2 bases, and 11 bases lay in between. The CDR3 is 14 residues long. In germline, CDR1 is SGDLS, CDR2 YYNGEE. The CDR3 region is CASSVEGGTYEQYF. CDR3 sequence (DNA): TGTGCCAGCAGCGTGGAGGGTGGGACCTACGAGCAGTACTTC.

As to this clone: Other DNA variants within this sample encode the same CDR3. V gene TRBV6-5 combines with J gene TRBJ1-1; D call uncertain. Trimming left V 0 bases short and J 4 bases short, with 9 bases between. This CDR3 is built from 14 residues. The germline gives CDR1 MNHEY, CDR2 SVGAGI. The CDR3 is CASSYSISGTEAFF. In nucleotides, the CDR3 is TGTGCCAGCAGTTACTCTATTAGTGGCACTGAAGCTTTCTTT.

The V gene is TRBV7-2, the J gene TRBJ2-7, with D perhaps TRBD1 or TRBD2 (5 bases each). The CDR3 is 16 residues long. Trimming cost V 2 bases and J 2 bases, with 16 bases left between them. Per the germline V gene, CDR1 is SGHTA and CDR2 is FQGNSA. CDR3 in amino acids: CASSLPRDLPAYEQYF. In nucleotides, the CDR3 is TGTGCCAGCAGCTTACCCCGGGACCTACCAGCCTACGAGCAGTACTTC.

The genes are TRBV9 and TRBJ2-1; 13 positions agree with TRBD2. Trimming cost V 4 bases and J 6 bases; bases outside gene matches: 16. Germline V CDR1 and CDR2: SGDLS, YYNGEE. This CDR3 contains 19 residues. CDR3 residues: CASSSEDSSGLAGVNEQFF. CDR3 nucleotides: TGTGCCAGCAGCTCTGAGGACTCCTCCGGACTAGCGGGGGTCAATGAGCAGTTCTTC.

The chain uses TRBV27 and TRBJ2-5, with a possible D match to TRBD2 (6 bases). The CDR3 loop spans 15 amino acids. Germline values: CDR1 MNHEY, CDR2 SMNVEV (reference sequence). Trimming took 5 bases from V and 5 from J, leaving 18 bases between them. The CDR3 loop is CASSPDAGPRETQYF. CDR3 sequence (DNA): TGTGCCAGCAGTCCAGACGCGGGACCCCGGGAGACCCAGTACTTC.

The rearrangement uses TRBV6-1 and TRBJ1-1, with D unclear. The CDR3 runs to 17 residues. Trimming removed 1 base from V and 3 bases from J, with 18 bases in between. Germline CDR1 and CDR2: MNHNS and SASEGT. The CDR3 DNA reads TGTGCCAGCAGTGAAGGGACGGCCTGGGGTTGGGACACTGAAGCTTTCTTT. It specifies CASSEGTAWGWDTEAFF.

The chain is built from TRBV27 and TRBJ2-3; D unresolved. CDR3 length equals 11 residues. Germline CDR1 is MNHEY and CDR2 is SMNVEV (reference sequence). Trimming took off 6 bases at V and 4 bases at J, with 5 bases between the two ends. The CDR3 region has the DNA TGTGCCAGCAGCTCGCCAGATACGCAGTATTTT. Encoded protein: CASSSPDTQYF.

The V call is TRBV4-2, the J call TRBJ1-2, with D possibly matching TRBD1 (6 bases). Germline assignment: CDR1 LGHNA and CDR2 YNFKEQ. The CDR3 has 16 amino acids. Trimming cost V 3 bases and J 3 bases, with 17 bases left between them. CDR3 nucleotides: TGTGCCAGCAGCCACTTAACGGGGGGGCTGCACTATGGCTACACCTTC. Translating gives CASSHLTGGLHYGYTF.

The chain recombines TRBV9 with TRBJ2-4, with D possibly matching TRBD2 (6 bases). CDR1 and CDR2 from the germline V gene are SGDLS and YYNGEE. V lost 4 bases, J lost 1 base, and 12 bases lay in between. The CDR3 spans 15 residues. This chain's CDR3 is CASSPRESAKNIQYF. CDR3 DNA: TGTGCCAGCAGCCCTCGGGAGTCTGCCAAAAACATTCAGTACTTC.

The CDR3 loop reads CASSSLAGVPNEQFF. CDR3 sequence (DNA): TGTGCCAGCAGCTCACTAGCGGGAGTTCCCAATGAGCAGTTCTTC. V usage is TRBV7-6 and J usage is TRBJ2-1; 11 bases are shared with TRBD2. V lost 4 bases, J lost 6 bases, and 5 bases stayed unmatched. The length of the CDR3 is 15 residues. The germline gives CDR1 SGHVS, CDR2 FNYEAQ.

This chain links TRBV19 with TRBJ1-4, with D unresolved. V lost 6 bases and J lost 13, with 12 bases in between. From germline, CDR1 is LNHDA and CDR2 SQIVND (reference sequence). CDR3 length equals 11 residues. The CDR3, as DNA: TGTGCCAGTAGCAGCCGGACCGGACTGTTTTTT. Its protein is CASSSRTGLFF.

This chain links TRBV9 with TRBJ1-2, with D maybe TRBD1 (5 bases). Germline V gene sequence: CDR1 SGDLS, CDR2 YYNGEE. The ends were cut back, 2 bases at V and 7 bases at J, with 15 bases in the middle. The CDR3 length is 14 residues. In DNA, the CDR3 is TGTGCCAGCAGCGTCAAAGACAGAATCGCTGGCTACACCTTC. Its protein product is CASSVKDRIAGYTF.

This sequence joins TRBV28 and TRBJ2-7, with TRBD2 as a possible D gene (5 bases). V gave up 2 bases and J gave up 0 bases, with 11 bases separating them. The CDR3 loop spans 15 amino acids. Germline V gene data show CDR1 as MDHEN and CDR2 as SYDVKM. As DNA, the CDR3 is TGTGCCAGCAGTTTAGGCCCTAGCAGCTCCTACGAGCAGTACTTC. It codes for CASSLGPSSSYEQYF.